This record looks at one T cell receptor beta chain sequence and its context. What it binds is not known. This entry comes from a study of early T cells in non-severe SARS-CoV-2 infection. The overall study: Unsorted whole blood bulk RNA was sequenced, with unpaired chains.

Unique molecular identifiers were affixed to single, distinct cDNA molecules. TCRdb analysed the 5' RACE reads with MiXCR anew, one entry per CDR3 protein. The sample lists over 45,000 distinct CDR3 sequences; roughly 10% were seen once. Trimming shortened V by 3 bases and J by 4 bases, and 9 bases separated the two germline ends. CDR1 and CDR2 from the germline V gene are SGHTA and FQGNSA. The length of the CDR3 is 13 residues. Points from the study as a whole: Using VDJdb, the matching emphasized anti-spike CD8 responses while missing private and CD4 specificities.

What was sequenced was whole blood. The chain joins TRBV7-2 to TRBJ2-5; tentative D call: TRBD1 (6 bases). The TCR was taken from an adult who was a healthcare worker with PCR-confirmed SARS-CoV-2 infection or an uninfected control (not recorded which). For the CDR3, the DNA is TGTGCCAGCAGCTTTCAAGGGGGAGAGACCCAGTACTTC. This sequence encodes CASSFQGGETQYF. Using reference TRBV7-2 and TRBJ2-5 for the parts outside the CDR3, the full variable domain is GAGVSQSPSNKVTEKGKDVELRCDPISGHTALYWYRQSLGQGLEFLIYFQGNSAPDKSGLPSDRFSAERTGGSVSTLTIQRTQQEDSAVYLCASSFQGGETQYFGPGTRLLVL.